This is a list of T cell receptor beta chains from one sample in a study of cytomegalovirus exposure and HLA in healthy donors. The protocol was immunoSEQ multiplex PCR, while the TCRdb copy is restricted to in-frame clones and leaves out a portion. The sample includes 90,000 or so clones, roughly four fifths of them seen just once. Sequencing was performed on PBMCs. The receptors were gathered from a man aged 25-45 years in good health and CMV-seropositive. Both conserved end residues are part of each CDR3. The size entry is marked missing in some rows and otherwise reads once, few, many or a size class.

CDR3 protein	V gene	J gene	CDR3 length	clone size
CASSPLSGQTNQPQHF	TRBV7-8	TRBJ1-5	16	once
CASRPGLAGGPNEQFF	TRBV19	TRBJ2-1	16	NA
CASRPPVGQGQNSPLHF	TRBV2	TRBJ1-6	17	NA
CASSPGGGGEKLFF	TRBV28	TRBJ1-4	14	NA
CASSSPSVSSYNEQFF	TRBV5-1	TRBJ2-1	16	NA
CASSPTSASYNEQFF	TRBV5-1	TRBJ2-1	15	NA
CATSTWGGNTEAFF	TRBV15	TRBJ1-1	14	few
CASSFQRDTQYF	TRBV13	TRBJ2-3	12	NA
CASTPGPSQETQYF	TRBV7-7	TRBJ2-5	14	once
CASSPPGAYF	TRBV11-2	TRBJ2-3	10	NA
CSVEEGGRIGEQYF	TRBV29-1	TRBJ2-7	14	NA
CASSLIGGNNSPLHF	TRBV5-6	TRBJ1-6	15	NA
CASSLGLASYEQYF	TRBV5-1	TRBJ2-7	14	NA
CASSPLAGTSTDTQYF	TRBV11-3	TRBJ2-3	16	NA
CASRVQGAGGYTF	TRBV2	TRBJ1-2	13	once
CASSSNLLGGSDTQYF	TRBV5-5	TRBJ2-3	16	NA
CASSFGNLNQPQHF	TRBV11-3	TRBJ1-5	14	NA
CASSPPNRVGYGYTF	TRBV18	TRBJ1-2	15	NA
CATSARPVVRERTEAFF	TRBV15	TRBJ1-1	17	few
CASSIRGRDYGYTF	TRBV28	TRBJ1-2	14	NA
CASSPNGEAFF	TRBV7-9	TRBJ1-1	11	NA
CASSLGAGVSYNSPLHF	TRBV27	TRBJ1-6	17	NA
CASSEAFSYEQYF	TRBV6-5	TRBJ2-7	13	NA
CASSQDGSASYNEQFF	TRBV4-1	TRBJ2-1	16	NA
CASSQENGRRETQYF	TRBV4-2	TRBJ2-5	15	NA
CASKGSGYPYEQYF	TRBV6-5	TRBJ2-7	14	NA
CASSGLQDYEQYF	TRBV18	TRBJ2-7	13	NA
CASRYRRNTEAFF	TRBV6-5	TRBJ1-1	13	NA
CASSASGGQPQHF	TRBV6-1	TRBJ1-5	13	NA
CAISGNRDIDTEAFF	TRBV10-3	TRBJ1-1	15	NA
CASSLPLYNEQFF	TRBV7-9	TRBJ2-1	13	NA
CSVGGVKKVTEAFF	TRBV29-1	TRBJ1-1	14	NA
CAWKGQKMNTEAFF	TRBV30	TRBJ1-1	14	once
CASGFLDRANEKLFF	TRBV12-5	TRBJ1-4	15	few
CASSMPGTALSNQPQHF	TRBV19	TRBJ1-5	17	NA
CASSYWSGEETQYF	TRBV6-5	TRBJ2-5	14	NA
CASSLRGLEAFF	TRBV5-6	TRBJ1-1	12	NA
CASSQDGRGTVDIQYF	TRBV4-2	TRBJ2-4	16	NA
CASSLEAGTYEQYF	TRBV5-1	NA	14	few
CAWTRGSYYGYTF	TRBV30	TRBJ1-2	13	NA
CASSADSGSFAGELFF	TRBV9	TRBJ2-2	16	NA
CASSLPSGRAQEQYF	TRBV18	TRBJ2-7	15	few
CASSAPRDRPGTEAFF	TRBV2	TRBJ1-1	16	NA
CASSLVLQGQEKLYGYTF	TRBV7-2	TRBJ1-2	18	NA
CASRDTIYEQYF	TRBV6-5	TRBJ2-7	12	few
CASSEISNIQYF	TRBV10-2	TRBJ2-4	12	NA
CASSPGEGYNEQFF	TRBV11-3	TRBJ2-1	14	NA
CASSLGLASRGEQFF	TRBV5-4	TRBJ2-1	15	NA
CASSLVSGANSGANVLTF	TRBV5-1	TRBJ2-6	18	NA
CASSIDGVAGKNEQFF	TRBV19	TRBJ2-1	16	NA
CASSLAGEYTIYF	TRBV5-4	TRBJ1-3	13	once
CASSFPSGGTDTQYF	TRBV5-5	TRBJ2-3	15	NA